The rows below give T cell receptor beta chains drawn from one sample of a study of CD8 T cells in ankylosing spondylitis. TCRdb re-called the 5' RACE reads with MiXCR, one entry per CDR3 protein. This sample yields some 200,000 distinct CDR3 sequences, of which around 6.6% are seen a single time; 12% to 15% belongs to the top ten. The sample taken for sequencing was blood, either unsorted or a sorted T cell fraction (not recorded which). The source of these receptors is a male donor with ankylosing spondylitis. Each CDR3 is given with its conserved first and last residue. The D gene is left open where the match is weak. A row's size may be missing; if present it is once, few, many or a size class.

TRBJ2-7,TRBV5-1,few,.,TGCGCCAGCAGCTCCCGACAGCCCCCCTACGAGCAGTACTTC,CASSSRQPPYEQYF
TRBJ2-3,TRBV4-3,many,.,TGCGCCAGCAGCCAAGATCTCACCGCTTCTAGCACAGATACGCAGTATTTT,CASSQDLTASSTDTQYF
TRBJ2-1,TRBV7-9,few,TRBD2,TGTGCCAGCAGCCTGGTTCTAGCGGGATCCAATGAGCAGTTCTTC,CASSLVLAGSNEQFF
TRBJ2-1,TRBV10-3,.,TRBD2,TGTGCCATCAAGAATAGCGGGCCGAGCTCCTACAATGAGCAGTTCTTC,CAIKNSGPSSYNEQFF
TRBJ1-3,TRBV10-3,.,.,TGTGCCATCCTCATTGGCGGGCAGGGAGGAAACACCATATATTTT,CAILIGGQGGNTIYF
TRBJ2-3,TRBV5-6,many,.,TGTGCCAGCAGCTTGAATTTAGGCACAGATACGCAGTATTTT,CASSLNLGTDTQYF
TRBJ2-1,TRBV29-1,.,.,TGCAGCGTTGGGGACAATGAGCAGTTCTTC,CSVGDNEQFF
TRBJ1-2,TRBV6-5,many,.,TGTGCCAGCAGTTACCAGGCAGCCTATGGCTACACCTTC,CASSYQAAYGYTF
TRBJ2-1,TRBV9,.,TRBD2,TGTGCCAGCAGCGTGACTAGCGGGGGGGCAGGGGGGCAGTTCTTC,CASSVTSGGAGGQFF
TRBJ2-7,TRBV6-5,many,TRBD2,TGTGCCAGCAGTTACGCGACTAGCGGAACCTACGAGCAGTACTTC,CASSYATSGTYEQYF
TRBJ1-1,TRBV20-1,.,TRBD1,TGCAGTGCGCCCAGGGGGGACAAAGGACCGAACACTGAAGCTTTCTTT,CSAPRGDKGPNTEAFF
TRBJ1-1,TRBV29-1,many,.,TGCAGCGTTGAGGGAATGAACACTGAAGCTTTCTTT,CSVEGMNTEAFF
TRBJ2-1,TRBV29-1,many,TRBD2,TGCAGCGGTGCCTTCGAGACTAGCGGGAGCTACAATGAGCAGTTCTTC,CSGAFETSGSYNEQFF
TRBJ2-1,TRBV6-5,.,TRBD2,TGTGCCAGCAGTTACTCGAGGGACTACCCCAGCTCCTACAATGAGCAGTTCTTC,CASSYSRDYPSSYNEQFF
TRBJ1-2,TRBV29-1,many,TRBD1,TGCAGCGCGGATGAAAGGGACAGGCTTTATGGCTACACCTTC,CSADERDRLYGYTF
TRBJ2-3,TRBV7-6,many,.,TGTGCCAGCACCGACGGGTACACAGATACGCAGTATTTT,CASTDGYTDTQYF
TRBJ2-1,TRBV6-2/TRBV6-3,many,.,TGTGCCAGCCCTGACACGAGCTCCTACAATGAGCAGTTCTTC,CASPDTSSYNEQFF
TRBJ2-5,TRBV28,.,.,TGTGCCACCACCCTGGGACCCCTGGGGACCCAGTACTTC,CATTLGPLGTQYF
TRBJ2-2,TRBV30,many,.,TGTGCCTGGAGTGTAGGGAGAACCGGGGAGCTGTTTTTT,CAWSVGRTGELFF
TRBJ2-7,TRBV4-2,.,.,TGTGCCAGCAGCAAACGGCCTGAGGGCTACGAGCAGTACTTC,CASSKRPEGYEQYF
TRBJ2-7,TRBV2,many,TRBD1,TGTGCCAGCAGTGAAAGAACAGGGGGCTACGAGCAGTACTTC,CASSERTGGYEQYF
TRBJ1-2,TRBV28,many,TRBD1,TGTGCCAGCAGTCGAATCCGCGTACAGGGGGGATCTAACTATGGCTACACCTTC,CASSRIRVQGGSNYGYTF
TRBJ1-1,TRBV4-1,many,TRBD1,TGCGCCAGCAGCCAAGATATCGCAGGGGGCGTCGGAGCTTTCTTT,CASSQDIAGGVGAFF